The rows below give T cell receptor beta chains drawn from one sample of a study of T cell responses to AZD1222 COVID-19 vaccine. The table came from immunoSEQ multiplex PCR; TCRdb's copy has only in-frame clones and leaves some out. The table lists about 170,000 clones, around 88% of them singletons, with approximately 0.97% in the top ten. The material sequenced was peripheral blood, taken 28 days after the second AZD1222 dose. The receptors come from an adult who received the AZD1222 COVID-19 vaccine. Both conserved end residues are part of each CDR3. The D gene is left open where the match is weak. Clone sizes are given selectively: once, few, many, or a class where the clone is expanded.

CDR3: CASSIWTGRSEQYF
DNA: TGTGCCAGTAGTATTTGGACAGGGCGTAGCGAGCAGTACTTC
V: TRBV19
J: TRBJ2-7
D: TRBD1
size: -

CDR3: CASSVGQAHDGYTF
DNA: TGTGCCAGCAGCGTAGGCCAGGCCCACGATGGCTACACCTTC
V: TRBV9
J: TRBJ1-2
D: -
size: -

CDR3: CASSPTGQGGGYTF
DNA: TGTGCCAGCTCACCGACGGGACAGGGTGGTGGCTACACCTTC
V: TRBV18
J: TRBJ1-2
D: TRBD1
size: few

CDR3: CASSIRGDTQYF
DNA: TGTGCCAGTAGTATCCGGGGGGATACGCAGTATTTT
V: TRBV19
J: TRBJ2-3
D: -
size: -

CDR3: CASSFSSNQPQHF
DNA: TGTGCCAGCAGCTTCTCTAGCAATCAGCCCCAGCATTTT
V: TRBV5-6
J: TRBJ1-5
D: -
size: -

CDR3: CASSSDGVSGNTIYF
DNA: TGTGCCAGCAGCTCGGACGGAGTCTCTGGAAACACCATATATTTT
V: TRBV5-5
J: TRBJ1-3
D: -
size: -

CDR3: CSVSLGTGGGGPQHF
DNA: TGCAGCGTTTCCCTCGGGACAGGAGGGGGGGGGCCCCAGCATTTT
V: TRBV29-1
J: TRBJ1-5
D: TRBD1
size: -

CDR3: CASSLNVMDGTEAFF
DNA: TGCGCCAGCAGCTTGAATGTTATGGACGGCACTGAAGCTTTCTTT
V: TRBV5-1
J: TRBJ1-1
D: -
size: -

CDR3: CASSTDYGYTF
DNA: TGTGCCAGCTCGACAGACTATGGCTACACCTTC
V: TRBV18
J: TRBJ1-2
D: -
size: -

CDR3: CASSLDTGELFF
DNA: TGTGCCAGCAGCTTAGACACCGGGGAGCTGTTTTTT
V: TRBV11-2
J: TRBJ2-2
D: -
size: -

CDR3: CASSQSPGLAGGPLETQYF
DNA: TGTGCCAGCAGCCAATCCCCAGGACTAGCGGGGGGGCCTTTAGAGACCCAGTACTTC
V: TRBV3-1/TRBV3-2
J: TRBJ2-5
D: TRBD2
size: -

CDR3: CASRPTGVNEAFF
DNA: TGTGCCAGTAGACCCACGGGGGTTAATGAAGCTTTCTTT
V: TRBV19
J: TRBJ1-1
D: -
size: -

CDR3: CASSHHRGMNTEAFF
DNA: TGTGCCAGCAGCCACCACAGGGGGATGAACACTGAAGCTTTCTTT
V: TRBV4-2
J: TRBJ1-1
D: TRBD1
size: once

CDR3: CASGGGPGYEQYF
DNA: TGCGCCAGCGGCGGGGGGCCAGGCTACGAGCAGTACTTC
V: TRBV4-1
J: TRBJ2-7
D: TRBD2
size: once

CDR3: CASSTGQGSWETQYF
DNA: TGTGCCAGCAGCACGGGACAGGGGAGTTGGGAGACCCAGTACTTC
V: TRBV7-9
J: TRBJ2-5
D: TRBD1
size: -

CDR3: CATWTSGGNSYNEQFF
DNA: TGTGCCACCTGGACTAGCGGGGGGAATTCCTACAATGAGCAGTTCTTC
V: TRBV2
J: TRBJ2-1
D: TRBD2
size: -

CDR3: CASSSMSGANVLTF
DNA: TGTGCCAGCAGCTCCATGAGCGGGGCCAACGTCCTGACTTTC
V: TRBV5-4
J: TRBJ2-6
D: -
size: -

CDR3: CASSLGQGNEQYF
DNA: TGTGCCAGCAGCTTGGGCCAGGGCAACGAGCAGTACTTC
V: TRBV5-4
J: TRBJ2-7
D: -
size: -

CDR3: CASSPSSNRGYDTEAFF
DNA: TGTGCCAGCTCACCATCCTCGAACAGGGGGTACGACACTGAAGCTTTCTTT
V: TRBV18
J: TRBJ1-1
D: TRBD1
size: once

CDR3: CASSQAGRGRYNEQFF
DNA: TGCGCCAGCAGCCAAGCCGGGCGGGGGAGATACAATGAGCAGTTCTTC
V: TRBV4-1
J: TRBJ2-1
D: TRBD2
size: -

CDR3: CASSRQENEQYF
DNA: TGTGCCAGCAGCCGACAGGAAAACGAGCAGTACTTC
V: TRBV7-9
J: TRBJ2-7
D: -
size: -

CDR3: CASRSSDSPNYGYTF
DNA: TGTGCCAGTAGATCTTCGGACAGCCCTAACTATGGCTACACCTTC
V: TRBV19
J: TRBJ1-2
D: -
size: -

CDR3: CASSLVARGDTGELFF
DNA: TGTGCCAGCAGCTTAGTTGCCCGCGGGGACACCGGGGAGCTGTTTTTT
V: TRBV7-9
J: TRBJ2-2
D: -
size: -

CDR3: CASGFSGGYTF
DNA: TGTGCTAGTGGTTTTTCTGGTGGCTACACCTTC
V: TRBV12-5
J: TRBJ1-2
D: -
size: -

CDR3: CASSEGPRDIWGYTF
DNA: TGTGCCAGCAGTGAAGGACCCCGGGACATATGGGGCTACACCTTC
V: TRBV6-1
J: TRBJ1-2
D: -
size: -

CDR3: CASTKFWSSNYGYTF
DNA: TGTGCCAGTACCAAGTTTTGGTCATCTAACTATGGCTACACCTTC
V: TRBV19
J: TRBJ1-2
D: -
size: -

CDR3: CYYRENHNNYGYTF
DNA: TGTTATTACCGGGAGAACCATAACAACTATGGCTACACCTTC
V: TRBV5-5
J: TRBJ1-2
D: -
size: -

CDR3: CASSITGLNTEAFF
DNA: TGTGCCAGTAGTATCACAGGTTTGAACACTGAAGCTTTCTTT
V: TRBV19
J: TRBJ1-1
D: -
size: -

CDR3: CASSENFEEYEQYF
DNA: TGTGCCAGCAGTGAAAATTTCGAAGAGTACGAGCAGTACTTC
V: TRBV6-1
J: TRBJ2-7
D: -
size: -